The source of this TCR beta chain is a study of preoperative IRX-2 immunotherapy in early breast cancer. By frequency in the sample, this clone is medium-sized (0.01 to 0.1%). Clones were read by immunoSEQ multiplex PCR, and TCRdb kept only the in-frame ones, dropping some. The sample includes roughly 27,000 clones, about 68% of them seen just once. CDR3 length: 17 residues. Germline V gives CDR1 SGHNT, CDR2 YENEEA. The ends were cut back, 5 bases at V and 3 bases at J, with 20 bases in the middle. This sample's treatment: preoperative locoregional IRX-2 cytokine immunotherapy. Patients received preoperative, locoregional IRX-2 cytokine immunotherapy in a phase Ib study.

Sequenced here: lymph node tissue, sampled after IRX-2 immunotherapy. The source of this sequence is a human donor with breast cancer. The chain employs TRBV11-3 and TRBJ2-1; D not resolved. CDR3 sequence (DNA): TGTGCCAGCAGCGTTCAAACCGGACGTCTGATCTACAATGAGCAGTTCTTC. It yields the protein CASSVQTGRLIYNEQFF.